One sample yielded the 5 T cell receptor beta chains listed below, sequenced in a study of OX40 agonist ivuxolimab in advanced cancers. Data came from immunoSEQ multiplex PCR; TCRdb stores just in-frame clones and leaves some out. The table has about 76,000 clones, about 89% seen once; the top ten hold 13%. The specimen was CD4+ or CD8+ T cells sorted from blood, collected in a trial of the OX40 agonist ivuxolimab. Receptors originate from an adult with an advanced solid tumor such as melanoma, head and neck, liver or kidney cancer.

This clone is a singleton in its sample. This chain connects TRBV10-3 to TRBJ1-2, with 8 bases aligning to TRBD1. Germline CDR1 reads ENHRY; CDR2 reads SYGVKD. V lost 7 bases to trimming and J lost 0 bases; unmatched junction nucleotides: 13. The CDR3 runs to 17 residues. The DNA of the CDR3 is TGTGCCATCAAAAATAGCAGGGGGCTCCCAACTAACTATGGCTACACCTTC. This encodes CAIKNSRGLPTNYGYTF.

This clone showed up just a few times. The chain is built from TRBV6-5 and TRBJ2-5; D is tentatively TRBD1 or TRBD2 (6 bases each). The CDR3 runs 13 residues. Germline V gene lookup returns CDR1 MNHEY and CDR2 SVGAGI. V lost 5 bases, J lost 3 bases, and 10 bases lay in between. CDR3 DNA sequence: TGTGCCAGCAGTAACAGGGAGGAAGAGACCCAGTACTTC. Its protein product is CASSNREEETQYF.

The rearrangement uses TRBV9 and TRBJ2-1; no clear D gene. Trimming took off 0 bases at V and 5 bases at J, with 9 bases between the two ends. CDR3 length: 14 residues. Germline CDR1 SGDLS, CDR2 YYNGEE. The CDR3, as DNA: TGTGCCAGCAGCGTAGATACTGGGGACAATGAGCAGTTCTTC. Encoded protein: CASSVDTGDNEQFF.

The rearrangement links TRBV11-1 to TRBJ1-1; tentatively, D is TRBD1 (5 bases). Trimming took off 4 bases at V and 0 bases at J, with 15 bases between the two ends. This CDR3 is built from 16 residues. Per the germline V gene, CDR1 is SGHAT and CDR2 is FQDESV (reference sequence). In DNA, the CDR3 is TGTGCCAGCAGCTCCGACTGGGACCCTATGAACACTGAAGCTTTCTTT. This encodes CASSSDWDPMNTEAFF. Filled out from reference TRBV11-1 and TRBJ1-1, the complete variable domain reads EAEVAQSPRYKITEKSQAVAFWCDPISGHATLYWYRQILGQGPELLVQFQDESVVDDSQLPKDRFSAERLKGVDSTLKIQPAELGDSAMYLCASSSDWDPMNTEAFFGQGTRLTVV.

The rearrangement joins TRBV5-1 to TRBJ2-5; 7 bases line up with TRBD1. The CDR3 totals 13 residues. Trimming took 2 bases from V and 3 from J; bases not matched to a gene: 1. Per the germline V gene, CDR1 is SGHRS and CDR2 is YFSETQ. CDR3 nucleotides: TGCGCCAGCAGCTTCGACAGGGAAGAGACCCAGTACTTC. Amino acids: CASSFDREETQYF.